Shown below are 8 T cell receptor beta chains from a single sample sequenced in a study of patients and donors after allogeneic stem cell transplantation. Each CDR3 protein is one row after TCRdb ran MiXCR on the RT-PCR reads. The table lists 150,000 to 200,000 distinct CDR3 sequences, 20% to 25% of them singletons. Sequencing input: blood, either unsorted or a sorted T cell fraction (not recorded which). The receptor source for this set is a human donor who was either an allogeneic HSCT recipient or a stem cell or donor lymphocyte infusion donor (not recorded which). It is not recorded whose cells these are; they may come from a transplant donor.

In this sample, this clonotype turned up a few times. The chain has TRBV28 and TRBJ1-6; 8 nucleotides align to TRBD1. The CDR3 has 13 amino acids. V trimming: 5 bases; J trimming: 10 bases; junction bases outside the gene matches: 4. Germline V gene lookup returns CDR1 MDHEN and CDR2 SYDVKM. As DNA, the CDR3 is TGTGCCAGCAGTAGGACAGGGTCCTCACCCCTCCACTTT. Its protein product is CASSRTGSSPLHF.

This clonotype was seen more than once but under ten times. V is TRBV29-1 and J is TRBJ2-2; D ambiguous. CDR1 SQVTM and CDR2 ANQGSEA come from the germline V gene. This CDR3 has 10 residues. The V end lost 8 bases, the J end lost 3 bases, and 4 bases lay between the germline ends. CDR3 bases: TGCAGCATTTACACCGGGGAGCTGTTTTTT. As protein: CSIYTGELFF.

V and J are TRBV24-1 and TRBJ2-1; weak D call: TRBD2 (6 bases). Trimming left V 1 base short and J 1 base short, with 10 bases between. Per the germline V gene, CDR1 is KGHDR and CDR2 is SFDVKD. The CDR3 covers 16 residues. This chain's CDR3 is CATSDLGTGSYNEQFF. The CDR3 nucleotides are TGTGCCACCAGTGATTTAGGGACTGGTTCCTACAATGAGCAGTTCTTC.

Only a few counts were recorded for this clonotype. The rearrangement joins TRBV7-2 to TRBJ1-1; 7 bases line up with TRBD1. With V trimmed by 4 bases and J by 6 bases, 11 bases remained unmatched. Germline V gene data show CDR1 as SGHTA and CDR2 as FQGNSA. The CDR3 spans 15 residues. The CDR3: CASSYSRDSRPEAFF. The CDR3 DNA is TGTGCCAGCAGCTATTCTAGGGACAGTCGCCCTGAAGCTTTCTTT.

In its sample, this clonotype was seen many times. This chain connects TRBV4-3 to TRBJ1-4; no firm D call. With 1 base removed from V and 5 bases from J, the gap between germline ends came to 5 bases. This CDR3 comprises 13 residues. Germline-derived CDR1 and CDR2 are LGHNA and YSLEER. The CDR3: CASSQVQNEKLFF. The DNA of the CDR3 is TGCGCCAGCAGCCAAGTCCAGAATGAAAAACTGTTTTTT.

This clonotype appeared a few times. The chain has TRBV29-1 and TRBJ2-1; D might be TRBD1 (5 bases). Trimming cost V 7 bases and J 1 base, with 14 bases left between them. Germline V gene lookup returns CDR1 SQVTM and CDR2 ANQGSEA. The CDR3 is made up of 14 amino acids. The CDR3 region is CSGREDTSYNEQFF. CDR3 bases: TGCAGCGGGCGTGAGGACACTTCCTACAATGAGCAGTTCTTC.

This clonotype appeared a few times. The genes are TRBV7-2 and TRBJ2-1, with D perhaps matching TRBD2 (5 bases). Germline lookup yields CDR1 SGHTA and CDR2 FQGNSA. The CDR3 is 14 residues long. Trimming stripped 1 base from V and 7 bases from J, with 11 bases between. In DNA form, the CDR3 reads TGTGCCAGCAGCTTAGGGACCCCGGGGAATGAGCAGTTCTTC. This sequence encodes CASSLGTPGNEQFF.

This clonotype was recorded at least ten times. This chain connects TRBV20-1 to TRBJ1-4, with D unresolved. Looked up from germline, CDR1 is DFQATT and CDR2 is SNEGSKA (reference sequence). V was pared by 1 base and J by 7 bases, with 1 base between. The length of the CDR3 is 10 residues. The CDR3 nucleotides read TGCAGTGCTAGAGGTGAAAAACTGTTTTTT. Amino acids: CSARGEKLFF.